This T cell receptor (beta chain) came from a study of early T cells in non-severe SARS-CoV-2 infection. Whole-study context: Chains were unpaired, as sequencing was done on bulk RNA from unsorted whole blood. General study findings and limits: Anti-spike CD8 responses were favored in VDJdb matching, and private and CD4 specificities were missed.

Individual cDNA molecules carried attached unique molecular identifiers. TCRdb re-called the 5' RACE reads with MiXCR, one entry per CDR3 protein. The table shows around 30,000 distinct CDR3 sequences, with 5.7% occurring only once. Germline lookup yields CDR1 SGDLS and CDR2 YYNGEE. The CDR3 extends over 15 amino acids. V dropped 4 bases and J dropped 5 bases, with 18 bases sitting between them. This clonotype was counted at least ten times. Its antigen is still unknown. This chain links TRBV9 with TRBJ2-5, with D perhaps matching TRBD2 (6 bases). This receptor was obtained from an adult who was a healthcare worker with PCR-confirmed SARS-CoV-2 infection or an uninfected control (not recorded which). Sequencing was done on a sample of whole blood. The CDR3 DNA follows: TGTGCCAGCAGCCCCCGTGGAGAAAGCGGGGAGACCCAGTACTTC. Its protein product is CASSPRGESGETQYF.